Given below is one TCR beta chain in context. Trimming took off 0 bases at V and 0 bases at J, with 12 bases between the two ends. CDR1 is SGHAT, CDR2 FQNNGV, per germline. The CDR3 has 16 residues. The source of the sample is a study of OX40 agonist ivuxolimab in advanced cancers. Generated by immunoSEQ multiplex PCR, the TCRdb table keeps only in-frame clones and is missing some. The table includes about 69,000 clones, approximately 86% detected once. The chain employs TRBV11-2 and TRBJ2-7, with a tentative D call TRBD2 (6 bases). The TCR comes from an adult with an advanced solid tumor such as melanoma, head and neck, liver or kidney cancer. The sequencing used CD4+ or CD8+ T cells sorted from blood, collected in a trial of the OX40 agonist ivuxolimab. CDR3 in amino acids: CASSLDYSGSSYEQYF. The DNA of the CDR3 is TGTGCCAGCAGCTTAGACTACTCCGGGAGCTCCTACGAGCAGTACTTC.